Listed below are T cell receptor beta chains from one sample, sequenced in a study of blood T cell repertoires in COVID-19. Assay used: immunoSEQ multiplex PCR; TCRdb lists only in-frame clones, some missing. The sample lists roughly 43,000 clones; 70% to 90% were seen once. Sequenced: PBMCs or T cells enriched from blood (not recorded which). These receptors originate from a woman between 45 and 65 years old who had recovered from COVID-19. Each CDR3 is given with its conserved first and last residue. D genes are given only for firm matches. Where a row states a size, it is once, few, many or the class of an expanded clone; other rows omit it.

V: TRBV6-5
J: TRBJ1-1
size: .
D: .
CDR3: CASSSGEPRLGAFF
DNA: TGTGCCAGCAGTTCAGGGGAGCCACGGTTGGGAGCTTTCTTT

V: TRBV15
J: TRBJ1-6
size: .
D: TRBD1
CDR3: CATGRDRSGSPLHF
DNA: TGTGCCACCGGCCGGGACAGGTCTGGGTCACCCCTCCACTTT

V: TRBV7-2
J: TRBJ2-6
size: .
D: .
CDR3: CASSPITSSGANVLTF
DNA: TGTGCCAGCAGCCCCATTACTTCTTCTGGGGCCAACGTCCTGACTTTC

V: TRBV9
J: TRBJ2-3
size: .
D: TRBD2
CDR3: CASSVAGLDGQDTQYF
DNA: TGTGCCAGCAGCGTAGCGGGACTAGACGGGCAGGATACGCAGTATTTT

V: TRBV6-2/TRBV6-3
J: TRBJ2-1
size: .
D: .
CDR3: CASSRDTYNEQFF
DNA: TGTGCCAGCAGCCGGGACACGTACAATGAGCAGTTCTTC

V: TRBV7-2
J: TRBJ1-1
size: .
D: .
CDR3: CASSLGPGAGSEAFF
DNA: TGTGCCAGCAGCTTAGGTCCGGGCGCGGGCTCTGAAGCTTTCTTT

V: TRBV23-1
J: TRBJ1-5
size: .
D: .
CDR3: CASSGVLGAFQPQHF
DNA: TGCGCCAGCAGTGGGGTTTTAGGGGCGTTTCAGCCCCAGCATTTT

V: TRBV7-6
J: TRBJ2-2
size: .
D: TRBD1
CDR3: CASSITGGTTGELFF
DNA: TGTGCCAGCAGCATTACAGGGGGCACCACCGGGGAGCTGTTTTTT

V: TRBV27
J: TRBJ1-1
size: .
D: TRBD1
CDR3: CASSSTTGRNTEAFF
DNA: TGTGCCAGCAGTTCAACGACAGGGAGGAACACTGAAGCTTTCTTT

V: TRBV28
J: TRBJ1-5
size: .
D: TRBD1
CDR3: CASRQQGWSQPQHF
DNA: TGTGCCAGCAGGCAACAGGGGTGGAGTCAGCCCCAGCATTTT

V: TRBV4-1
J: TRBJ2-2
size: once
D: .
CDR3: CASSQGVRRRAGELFF
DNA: TGCGCCAGCAGCCAAGGTGTCCGGCGGCGGGCCGGGGAGCTGTTTTTT

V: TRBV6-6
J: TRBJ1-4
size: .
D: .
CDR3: CASSVDRANEKLFF
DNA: TGTGCCAGCAGTGTCGACCGGGCTAATGAAAAACTGTTTTTT

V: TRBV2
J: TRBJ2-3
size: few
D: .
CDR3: CASSEGNQDTQYF
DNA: TGTGCCAGCAGTGAAGGAAACCAGGATACGCAGTATTTT

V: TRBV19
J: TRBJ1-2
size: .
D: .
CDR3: CASRYGLDFYGYTF
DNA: TGTGCCAGTAGGTATGGCCTCGACTTCTATGGCTACACCTTC

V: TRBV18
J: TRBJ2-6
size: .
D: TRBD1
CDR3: CASSPFNSGQGLSGANVLTF
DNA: TGTGCCAGCTCACCTTTTAACTCCGGACAGGGGCTCTCTGGGGCCAACGTCCTGACTTTC

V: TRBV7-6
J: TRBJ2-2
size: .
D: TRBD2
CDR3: CASSYETRGGTGELFF
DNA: TGTGCCAGCAGCTATGAGACGCGCGGGGGGACCGGGGAGCTGTTTTTT

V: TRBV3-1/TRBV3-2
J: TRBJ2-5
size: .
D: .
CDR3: CASSLMAGLETQYF
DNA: TGTGCCAGCAGCCTGATGGCGGGACTGGAGACCCAGTACTTC

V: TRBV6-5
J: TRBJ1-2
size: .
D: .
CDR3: CASRIQGSGPNGYTF
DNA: TGTGCCAGCAGAATTCAGGGTTCGGGCCCCAATGGCTACACCTTC